This T cell receptor beta chain was recorded in a study of cytotoxic CD8 clonotypes in ibrutinib-treated CLL. Study observations and caveats: Under treatment, the uncommon public clonotypes either contracted or remained stable.

Assay: immunoSEQ multiplex PCR; the TCRdb copy retains only in-frame clones and omits some. In the table there are under 30,000 clones, around three fifths of which are singletons. Germline-derived CDR1 and CDR2 are MDHEN and SYDVKM. The CDR3 has 16 amino acids. Trimming removed 5 bases from V and 1 base from J; junction bases left unmatched: 9. A note on this clone: Its antigen remains unidentified.

The sample in question was PBMCs, obtained before ibrutinib treatment. This TCR was recovered from a human donor with chronic lymphocytic leukemia. This rearrangement joins TRBV28 to TRBJ2-5; 8 positions match TRBD1. This CDR3 reads CASSTSGQGLQETQYF. Here the CDR3 DNA reads TGTGCCAGCAGTACGTCCGGACAGGGCCTCCAAGAGACCCAGTACTTC.